The clone carrying this T cell receptor (beta chain) was seen a single time. Its antigen is not identified. The sample is drawn from a study of T-cell memory formation after mild COVID-19. Study-wide context: In these data, TCR clusters were largely donor specific. Findings of the study overall: Contracting CD4+ clones lay largely in CM and EM, with CD8+ ones residing in EMRA. The finding that pre-infection memory included some responding clones suggested that cross-reactive memory joined.

Constant-segment primers and 5'RACE yielded cDNA libraries for TCR alpha and TCR beta, each carrying sample barcodes and UMIs. TCRdb called the 5' RACE reads again in MiXCR, with one record for every CDR3 protein. The profile shows a few hundred thousand distinct CDR3 sequences, around 15% of them singletons. The TCR sequence derives from a man aged 18 to 29 who had mild COVID-19 (a few samples of this study predate the infection). Cell type and time point are not known. Sequenced material: PBMCs or a T cell subset sorted from them (not recorded which).

CDR3 amino acids: CASSPVTGVNTEAFF. CDR3 coding DNA: TGTGCCAGCTCCCCGGTTACAGGGGTGAACACTGAAGCTTTCTTT. The chain joins TRBV18 to TRBJ1-1; 7 nucleotides line up with TRBD1. Losses at the gene ends were 6 bases for V and 0 bases for J; bases not matched to a gene: 7. The CDR3 contains 15 residues. Germline CDR1 is KGHSH and CDR2 is LQKENI.